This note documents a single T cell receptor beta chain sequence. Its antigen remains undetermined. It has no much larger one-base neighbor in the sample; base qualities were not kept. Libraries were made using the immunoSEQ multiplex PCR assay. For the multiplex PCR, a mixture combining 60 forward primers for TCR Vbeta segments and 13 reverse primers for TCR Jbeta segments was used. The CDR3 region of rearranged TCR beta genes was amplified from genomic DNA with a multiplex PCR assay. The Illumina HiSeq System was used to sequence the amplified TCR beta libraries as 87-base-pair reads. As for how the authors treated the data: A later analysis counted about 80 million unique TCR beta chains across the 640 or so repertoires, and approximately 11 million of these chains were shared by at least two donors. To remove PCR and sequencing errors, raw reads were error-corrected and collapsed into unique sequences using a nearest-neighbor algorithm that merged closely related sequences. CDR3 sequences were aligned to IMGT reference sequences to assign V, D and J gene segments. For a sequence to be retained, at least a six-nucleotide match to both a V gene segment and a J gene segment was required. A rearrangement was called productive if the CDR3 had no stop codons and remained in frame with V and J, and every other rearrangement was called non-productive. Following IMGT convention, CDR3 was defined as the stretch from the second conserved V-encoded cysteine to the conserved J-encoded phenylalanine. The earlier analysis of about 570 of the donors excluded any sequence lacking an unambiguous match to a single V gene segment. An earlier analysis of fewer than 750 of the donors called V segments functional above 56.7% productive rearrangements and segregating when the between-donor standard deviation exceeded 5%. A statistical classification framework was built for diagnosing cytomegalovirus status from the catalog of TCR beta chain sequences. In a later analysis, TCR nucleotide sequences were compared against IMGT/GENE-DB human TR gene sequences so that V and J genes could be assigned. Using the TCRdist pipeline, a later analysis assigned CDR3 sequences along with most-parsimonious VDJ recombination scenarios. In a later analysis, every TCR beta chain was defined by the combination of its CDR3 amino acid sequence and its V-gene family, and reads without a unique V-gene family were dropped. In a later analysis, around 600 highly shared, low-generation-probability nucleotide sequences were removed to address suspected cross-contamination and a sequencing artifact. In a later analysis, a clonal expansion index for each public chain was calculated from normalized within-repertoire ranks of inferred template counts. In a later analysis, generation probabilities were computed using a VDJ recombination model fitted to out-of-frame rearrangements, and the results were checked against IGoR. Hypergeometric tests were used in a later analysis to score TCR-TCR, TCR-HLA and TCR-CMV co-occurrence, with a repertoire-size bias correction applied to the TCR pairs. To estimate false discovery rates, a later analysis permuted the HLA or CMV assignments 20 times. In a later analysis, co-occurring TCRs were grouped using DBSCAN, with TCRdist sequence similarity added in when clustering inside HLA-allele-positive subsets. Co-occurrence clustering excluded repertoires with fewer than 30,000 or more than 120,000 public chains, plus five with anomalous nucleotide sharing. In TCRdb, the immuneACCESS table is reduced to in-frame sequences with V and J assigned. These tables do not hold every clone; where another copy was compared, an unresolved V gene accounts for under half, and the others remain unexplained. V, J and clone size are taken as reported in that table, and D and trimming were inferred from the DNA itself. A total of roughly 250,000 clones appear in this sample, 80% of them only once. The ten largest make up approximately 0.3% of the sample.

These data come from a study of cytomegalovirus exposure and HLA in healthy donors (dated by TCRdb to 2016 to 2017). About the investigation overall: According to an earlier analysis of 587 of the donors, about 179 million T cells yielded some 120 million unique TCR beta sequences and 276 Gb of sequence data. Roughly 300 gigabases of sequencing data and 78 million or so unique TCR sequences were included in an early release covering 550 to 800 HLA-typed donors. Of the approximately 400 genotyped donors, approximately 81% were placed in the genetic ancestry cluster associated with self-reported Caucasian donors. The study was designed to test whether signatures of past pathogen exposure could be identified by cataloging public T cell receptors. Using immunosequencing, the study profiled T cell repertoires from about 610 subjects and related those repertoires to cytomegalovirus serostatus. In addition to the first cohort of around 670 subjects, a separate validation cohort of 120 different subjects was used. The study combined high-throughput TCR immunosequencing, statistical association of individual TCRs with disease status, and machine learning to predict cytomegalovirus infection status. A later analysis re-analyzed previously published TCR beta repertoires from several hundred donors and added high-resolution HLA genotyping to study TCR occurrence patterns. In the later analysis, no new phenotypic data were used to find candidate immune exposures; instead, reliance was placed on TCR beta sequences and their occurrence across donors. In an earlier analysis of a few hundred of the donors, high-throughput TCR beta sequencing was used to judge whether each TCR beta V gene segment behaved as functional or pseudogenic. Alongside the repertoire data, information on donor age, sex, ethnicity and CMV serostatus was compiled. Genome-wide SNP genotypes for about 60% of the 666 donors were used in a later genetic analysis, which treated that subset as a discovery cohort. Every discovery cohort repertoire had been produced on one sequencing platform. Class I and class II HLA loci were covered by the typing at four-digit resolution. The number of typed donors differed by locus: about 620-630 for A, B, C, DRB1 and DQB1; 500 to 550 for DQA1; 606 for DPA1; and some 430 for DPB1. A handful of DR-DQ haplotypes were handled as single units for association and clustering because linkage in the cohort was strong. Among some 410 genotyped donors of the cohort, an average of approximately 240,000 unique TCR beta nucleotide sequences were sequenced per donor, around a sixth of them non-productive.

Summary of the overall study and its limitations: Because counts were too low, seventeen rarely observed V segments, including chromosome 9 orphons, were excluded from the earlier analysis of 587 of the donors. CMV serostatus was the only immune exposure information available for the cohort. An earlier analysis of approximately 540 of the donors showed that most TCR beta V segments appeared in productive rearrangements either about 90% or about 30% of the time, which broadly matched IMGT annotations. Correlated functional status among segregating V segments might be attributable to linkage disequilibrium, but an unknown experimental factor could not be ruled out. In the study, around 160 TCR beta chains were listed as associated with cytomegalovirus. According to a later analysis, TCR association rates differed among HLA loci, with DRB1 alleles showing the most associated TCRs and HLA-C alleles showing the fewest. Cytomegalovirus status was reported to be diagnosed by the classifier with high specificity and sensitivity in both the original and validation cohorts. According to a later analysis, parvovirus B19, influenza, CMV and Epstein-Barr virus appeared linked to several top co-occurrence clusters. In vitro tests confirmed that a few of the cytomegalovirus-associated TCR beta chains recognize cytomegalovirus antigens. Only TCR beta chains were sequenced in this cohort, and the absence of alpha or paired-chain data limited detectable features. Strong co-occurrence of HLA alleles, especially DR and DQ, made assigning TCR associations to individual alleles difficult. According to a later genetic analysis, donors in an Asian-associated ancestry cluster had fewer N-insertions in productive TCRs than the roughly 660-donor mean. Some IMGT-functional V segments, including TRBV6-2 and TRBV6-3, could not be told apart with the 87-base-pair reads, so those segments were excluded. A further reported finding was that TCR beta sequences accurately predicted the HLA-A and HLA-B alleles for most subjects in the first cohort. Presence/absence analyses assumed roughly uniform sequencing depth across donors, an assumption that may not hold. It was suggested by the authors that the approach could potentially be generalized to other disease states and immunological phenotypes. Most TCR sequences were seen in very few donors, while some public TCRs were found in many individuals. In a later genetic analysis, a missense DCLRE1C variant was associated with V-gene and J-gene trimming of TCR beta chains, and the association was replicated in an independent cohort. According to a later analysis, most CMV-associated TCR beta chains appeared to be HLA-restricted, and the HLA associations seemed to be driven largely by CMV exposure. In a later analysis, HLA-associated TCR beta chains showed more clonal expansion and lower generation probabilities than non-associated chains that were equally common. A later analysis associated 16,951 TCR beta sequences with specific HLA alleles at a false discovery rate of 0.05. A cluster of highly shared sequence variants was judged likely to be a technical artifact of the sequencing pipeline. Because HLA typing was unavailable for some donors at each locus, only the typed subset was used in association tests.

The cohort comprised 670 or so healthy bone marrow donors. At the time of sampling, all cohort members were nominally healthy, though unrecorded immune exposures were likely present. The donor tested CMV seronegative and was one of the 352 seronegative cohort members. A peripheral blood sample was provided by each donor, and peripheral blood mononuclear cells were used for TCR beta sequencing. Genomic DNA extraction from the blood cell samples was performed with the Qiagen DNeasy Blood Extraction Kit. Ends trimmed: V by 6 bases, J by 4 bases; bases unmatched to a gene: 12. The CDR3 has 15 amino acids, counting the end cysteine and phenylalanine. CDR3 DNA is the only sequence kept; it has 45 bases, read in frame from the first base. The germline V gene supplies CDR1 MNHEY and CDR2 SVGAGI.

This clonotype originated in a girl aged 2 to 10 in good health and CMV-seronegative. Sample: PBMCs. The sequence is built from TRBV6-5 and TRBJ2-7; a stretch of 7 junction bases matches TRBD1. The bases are TGTGCCAGCAGACCCAGACAGGGAAGTACTTACGAGCAGTACTTC. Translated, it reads CASRPRQGSTYEQYF.